This record covers a single TCR beta chain. The clone's antigen remains unknown. One base away there is no much larger clone; base qualities are not given. V is clipped by 0 bases and J by 8 bases, and the sequence between their germline boundaries is 10 bases long. The CDR1 and CDR2 encoded by the germline V gene are LGHNA and YSLEER. Including cysteine and phenylalanine, the CDR3 has 13 amino acids. This entry keeps only the CDR3 DNA: 39 bases, framed from base 1. Library preparation was by the immunoSEQ multiplex PCR assay. For the multiplex PCR, a mixture combining 60 forward primers for TCR Vbeta segments and 13 reverse primers for TCR Jbeta segments was used. The CDR3 region of rearranged TCR beta genes was amplified from genomic DNA with a multiplex PCR assay. On the Illumina HiSeq System, the amplified TCR beta libraries were sequenced as 87-base-pair reads. Per the original workflow: In a later analysis, around 80 million unique TCR beta chains were counted across the 650 to 700 repertoires, and roughly 11 million of these chains were shared by at least two donors. Raw reads were error-corrected and collapsed into unique sequences by a nearest-neighbor algorithm in which closely related sequences were merged to remove PCR and sequencing errors. Alignment of CDR3 sequences to IMGT reference sequences was used to assign V, D and J gene segments. Each retained sequence needed at least a six-nucleotide match to both a V gene segment and a J gene segment. A rearrangement was called productive if the CDR3 had no stop codons and remained in frame with V and J, and every other rearrangement was called non-productive. CDR3 was defined by IMGT convention, running from the second conserved V-encoded cysteine to the conserved J-encoded phenylalanine. The earlier analysis of 500 to 650 of the donors excluded any sequence lacking an unambiguous match to a single V gene segment. An earlier analysis of several hundred of the donors called V segments functional above 56.7% productive rearrangements and segregating when the between-donor standard deviation exceeded 5%. A statistical classification framework was developed to diagnose cytomegalovirus status using the catalog of TCR beta chain sequences. A later analysis assigned V and J genes by comparing TCR nucleotide sequences with IMGT/GENE-DB human TR gene sequences. A later analysis assigned CDR3 sequences and most-parsimonious VDJ recombination scenarios with the TCRdist pipeline. In a later analysis, every TCR beta chain was defined by the combination of its CDR3 amino acid sequence and its V-gene family, and reads without a unique V-gene family were dropped. As a way to deal with suspected cross-contamination and a sequencing artifact, a later analysis dropped over 550 nucleotide sequences that were highly shared and had low generation probability. For each public chain, a later analysis derived a clonal expansion index from normalized ranks of inferred template counts within each repertoire. Generation probabilities in a later analysis came from a VDJ recombination model fitted to out-of-frame rearrangements, and those results were checked against IGoR. In a later analysis, hypergeometric tests were used to score TCR-TCR, TCR-HLA and TCR-CMV co-occurrence, with a repertoire-size bias correction applied to TCR pairs. To estimate false discovery rates, a later analysis permuted the HLA or CMV assignments 20 times. A later analysis grouped co-occurring TCRs with DBSCAN, adding TCRdist sequence similarity when clustering within HLA-allele-positive subsets. Repertoires with fewer than 30,000 or more than 120,000 public chains were left out of co-occurrence clustering, as were about 5 repertoires with anomalous nucleotide sharing. Imported from immuneACCESS, the table was reduced by TCRdb to in-frame sequences with V and J called. These copies leave out some clones; in studies compared against another copy, an unresolved V gene accounts for under half, and the cause of the remainder is not known. That table furnishes V, J and clone size, whereas the DNA furnished D and trimming. Here the sample has about 180,000 clones; more than 65% occur a single time. The ten most abundant clones make up under 2.5% of the sample.

The cohort was made up of 650 to 700 healthy bone marrow donors. At the time of sampling, every cohort member was nominally healthy, though immune exposures that went unrecorded were likely present. The donor was CMV seropositive and was included in the group of 250 to 350 seropositive cohort members. A peripheral blood sample was collected from each donor, and TCR beta sequencing was performed on peripheral blood mononuclear cells. Genomic DNA was extracted from the blood cell samples with the Qiagen DNeasy Blood Extraction Kit. The data belong to a study of cytomegalovirus exposure and HLA in healthy donors (dated by TCRdb to between 2016 and 2019). For the study in its entirety: An earlier analysis of several hundred of the donors reported under 300 Gb of sequence data and roughly 120 million unique TCR beta sequences obtained from roughly 180 million T cells. Approximately 300 gigabases of sequencing data and around 88 million unique TCR sequences made up an early release that covered 500 to 700 HLA-typed donors. The genetic ancestry cluster associated with self-reported Caucasian donors included 80% to 90% of the roughly 400 genotyped donors. The study was designed to test whether signatures of past pathogen exposure could be identified by cataloging public T cell receptors. Using immunosequencing, the study profiled T cell repertoires from about 620 subjects and related those repertoires to cytomegalovirus serostatus. Besides the first cohort of approximately 710 subjects, a separate validation cohort made up of roughly 130 different subjects was used. To predict cytomegalovirus infection status, the study combined high-throughput TCR immunosequencing, statistical association of individual TCRs with disease status, and machine learning. A later analysis re-analyzed previously published TCR beta repertoires from approximately 670 donors and added high-resolution HLA genotyping to study TCR occurrence patterns. In the later analysis, no new phenotypic data were used to find candidate immune exposures; instead, reliance was placed on TCR beta sequences and their occurrence across donors. In an earlier analysis of about 590 of the donors, high-throughput TCR beta sequencing was used to judge whether each TCR beta V gene segment behaved as functional or pseudogenic. Donor age, sex, ethnicity and CMV serostatus were collected together with the repertoire data. Genome-wide SNP genotypes for about three fifths of the roughly 670 donors were used in a later genetic analysis, which treated that subset as a discovery cohort. Every discovery cohort repertoire had been produced on one sequencing platform. Both class I and class II loci were covered by HLA typing, at four-digit resolution. The number of typed donors differed by locus: about 620-640 for A, B, C, DRB1 and DQB1; some 500 for DQA1; 606 for DPA1; and around 450 for DPB1. Because of strong linkage in the cohort, a few DR-DQ haplotypes were treated as single units for association and clustering. On average, roughly 250,000 unique TCR beta nucleotide sequences were sequenced per donor among several hundred genotyped donors of the cohort, with about 17% of those sequences being non-productive. What the study reported, not specific to this receptor: Three of the identified cytomegalovirus-associated TCR beta chains were confirmed in vitro to be specific for cytomegalovirus antigens. Because the 87-base-pair reads could not distinguish some IMGT-functional V segments, including TRBV6-2 and TRBV6-3, those segments were excluded. Most TCR sequences were observed very rarely across donors, whereas some public TCRs were present in many individuals. In the study, 150 to 200 TCR beta chains were listed as associated with cytomegalovirus. The classifier was reported to diagnose cytomegalovirus status with high specificity and sensitivity in both the original and validation cohorts. An association between a missense DCLRE1C variant and V-gene and J-gene trimming of TCR beta chains was found in a later genetic analysis and replicated in an independent cohort. About 17 rarely observed V segments, including chromosome 9 orphons, were excluded from the earlier analysis of approximately 500 of the donors because counts were too low. The authors suggested that the approach could potentially be generalized to other disease states and immunological phenotypes. According to a later analysis, parvovirus B19, influenza, CMV and Epstein-Barr virus appeared linked to several top co-occurrence clusters. When HLA alleles, especially DR and DQ, strongly co-occurred, attributing TCR associations to individual alleles was difficult. A cluster of highly shared sequence variants was judged likely to be a technical artifact of the sequencing pipeline. Broadly in line with IMGT annotations, most TCR beta V segments showed up in productive rearrangements about 87% or about 30% of the time in an earlier analysis of about 500 of the donors. The presence/absence analyses assumed that sequencing depth was roughly uniform across donors, and that assumption may not be true. Correlated functional status among segregating V segments might reflect linkage disequilibrium, but an unknown experimental factor could not be ruled out. According to a later analysis, most CMV-associated TCR beta chains appeared to be HLA-restricted, and the HLA associations seemed to be driven largely by CMV exposure. Because some donors lacked HLA typing at each locus, the association tests relied only on the typed subset. A later analysis found that TCR association rates varied across HLA loci, with DRB1 alleles showing the most associated TCRs and HLA-C alleles the fewest. A later genetic analysis reported fewer N-insertions in productive TCRs among donors in an Asian-associated ancestry cluster than the roughly 700-donor mean. In this cohort, only TCR beta chains were sequenced, and detectable features were limited by the absence of alpha or paired-chain data. A further reported finding was that TCR beta sequences accurately predicted the HLA-A and HLA-B alleles for most subjects in the first cohort. A later analysis found that HLA-associated TCR beta chains were more clonally expanded and had lower generation probabilities than equally common non-associated chains. At a false discovery rate of 0.05, a later analysis linked 15,000 to 20,000 TCR beta sequences to specific HLA alleles. CMV serostatus was the only immune exposure information available for the cohort.

The specimen sequenced was PBMCs. This chain joins TRBV4-3 to TRBJ1-1, with the D gene too uncertain to name. This clonotype was sampled from a young woman in good health and CMV-seropositive. In nucleotide form, the sequence is TGCGCCAGCAGCCAAGACAAAACTACCGAAGCTTTCTTT. The resulting protein is CASSQDKTTEAFF.